The 8 T cell receptor beta chains listed next were all sequenced from one sample in a study of metastatic and nonmetastatic thyroid tumors (dated by TCRdb to about 2020). The library was prepared using PCR. For sequencing, an Illumina HiSeq 4000 was employed. In-frame beta chains were kept once TCRdb had trimmed the public reads at Q25 with fastp and called clones with MiXCR. In all, the sample holds around 35,000 clones, and about 18% of those were seen once. 5% to 7.5% of the sample lies in the top ten. None of the patients had been given any treatment before thyroid surgery. Specimen: blood. These receptors were obtained from a male donor with papillary thyroid cancer or a benign thyroid nodule (not recorded which). Some clones in this sample may be carry-over from other donors' samples.

On this clone: Since a much larger clone is just one base distant, this may be a read error. The gene calls are TRBV3-1 and TRBJ2-4; the match to TRBD1 covers 10 bases. Trimming removed 4 bases from V and 3 bases from J; junction bases left unmatched: 3. Per the germline V gene, CDR1 is LGHDT and CDR2 is YNNKEL (reference sequence). The CDR3 is 15 amino acids. The CDR3 sequence is CASSPRDRGKNIQYF. In nucleotides, the CDR3 is TGTGCCAGCAGCCCTCGGGACAGGGGCAAAAACATTCAGTACTTC.

This clone was seen a handful of times. The gene calls are TRBV12-3 or TRBV12-4 and TRBJ2-3; 8 nucleotides align to TRBD1. CDR3 length: 15 amino acids. V was pared by 3 bases and J by 1 base, with 3 bases of the junction left unmatched. The CDR3 spells CASSFLTGGTDTQYF. CDR3 in DNA: TGTGCCAGCAGTTTCTTGACAGGGGGCACAGATACGCAGTATTTT.

The chain joins TRBV5-1 to TRBJ2-3, with 8 bases matching TRBD2. This CDR3 contains 16 residues. Germline V gene sequence: CDR1 SGHRS, CDR2 YFSETQ. The trim removed 1 base at V and 2 bases at J, leaving 6 bases unmatched. DNA for the CDR3: TGCGCCAGCAGCTTGACAGGACTAGCCCCCACAGATACGCAGTATTTT. Its protein product is CASSLTGLAPTDTQYF.

This clone appeared many times. V is TRBV11-3 and J is TRBJ2-7, with 9 bases that match TRBD2. Per the germline V gene, CDR1 is SGHNT and CDR2 is YENEEA. The J segment lost 4 bases and the V segment lost 3 bases, leaving 1 base of the junction unmatched. The CDR3 covers 13 residues. CDR3 in amino acids: CASSLGLAYEQYF. The CDR3 nucleotides read TGTGCCAGCAGCTTGGGACTAGCTTACGAGCAGTACTTC.

This clone was counted a few times. This chain uses TRBV6-1 with TRBJ2-7; TRBD2 agrees at 9 bases. With 7 bases clipped from V and 3 bases from J, the junction kept 4 bases outside the gene matches. Germline CDR1 reads MNHNS; CDR2 reads SASEGT. CDR3 length: 13 amino acids. CDR3 residues: CASNAGGGYEQYF. The CDR3 DNA follows: TGTGCCAGCAATGCGGGAGGGGGCTACGAGCAGTACTTC.

This clone has only a few counts. It may be a read error: a sequence one base away is much more abundant. The chain uses TRBV14 and TRBJ1-6; D call uncertain. The CDR3 covers 14 residues. Germline CDR1 and CDR2: SGHDN and FVKESK. Trimming removed 2 bases at V and 10 bases at J, with 12 bases between. The CDR3 here is CASSQRRAVSPLHF. The CDR3 DNA reads TGTGCCAGCAGCCAACGACGAGCGGTCTCACCCCTCCACTTT.

Concerning this clone itself: It may be a read error: a sequence one base away is much more abundant. The chain is built from TRBV6-1 and TRBJ2-7; TRBD1 agrees at 7 bases. From germline, CDR1 is MNHNS and CDR2 SASEGT. The CDR3 length is 14 residues. The CDR3 sequence: CASSRQGNSYGQYF. In DNA form, the CDR3 reads TGTGCCAGCAGCCGACAGGGAAACTCCTACGGGCAGTACTTC.

At least ten counts were recorded for this clone. The gene calls are TRBV2 and TRBJ2-2, with D perhaps matching TRBD1 or TRBD2 (5 bases each). The CDR3 is made up of 14 amino acids. Germline V lookup: CDR1 SNHLY, CDR2 FYNNEI. V shed 8 bases and J shed 0 bases, with 10 bases lying between them. CDR3 in DNA: TGTGCCAGCGGGGCCGGGGCGAACACCGGGGAGCTGTTTTTT. This codes for CASGAGANTGELFF.